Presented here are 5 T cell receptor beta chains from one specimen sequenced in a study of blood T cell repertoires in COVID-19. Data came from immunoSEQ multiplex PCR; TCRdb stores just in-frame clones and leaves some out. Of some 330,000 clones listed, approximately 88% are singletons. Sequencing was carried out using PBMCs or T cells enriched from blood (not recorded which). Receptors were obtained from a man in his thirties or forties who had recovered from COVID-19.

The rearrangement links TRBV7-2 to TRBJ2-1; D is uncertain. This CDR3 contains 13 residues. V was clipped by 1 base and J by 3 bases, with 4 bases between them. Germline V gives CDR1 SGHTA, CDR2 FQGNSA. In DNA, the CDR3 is TGTGCCAGCAGCTTAGTCTTCTACAATGAGCAGTTCTTC. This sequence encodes CASSLVFYNEQFF.

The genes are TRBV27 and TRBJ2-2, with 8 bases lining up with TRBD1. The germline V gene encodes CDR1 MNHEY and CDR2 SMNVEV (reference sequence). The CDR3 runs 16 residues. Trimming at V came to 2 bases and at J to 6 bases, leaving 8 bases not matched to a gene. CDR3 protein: CASSLRRDRSAGELFF. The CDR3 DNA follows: TGTGCCAGCAGTTTAAGAAGGGACAGGAGCGCCGGGGAGCTGTTTTTT.

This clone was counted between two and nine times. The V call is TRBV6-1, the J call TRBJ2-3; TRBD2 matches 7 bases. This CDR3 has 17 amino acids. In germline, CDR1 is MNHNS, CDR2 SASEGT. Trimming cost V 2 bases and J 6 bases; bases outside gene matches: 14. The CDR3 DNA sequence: TGTGCCAGCAGTGAAAGTCGGAACGGGAGGCGGCGGGATACGCAGTATTTT. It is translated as CASSESRNGRRRDTQYF.

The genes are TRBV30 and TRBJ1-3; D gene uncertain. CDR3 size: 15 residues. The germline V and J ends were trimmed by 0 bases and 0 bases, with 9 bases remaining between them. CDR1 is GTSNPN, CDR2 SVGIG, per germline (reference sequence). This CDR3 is CAWSVGRSSGNTIYF. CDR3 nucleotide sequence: TGTGCCTGGAGTGTAGGGAGGTCCTCTGGAAACACCATATATTTT.

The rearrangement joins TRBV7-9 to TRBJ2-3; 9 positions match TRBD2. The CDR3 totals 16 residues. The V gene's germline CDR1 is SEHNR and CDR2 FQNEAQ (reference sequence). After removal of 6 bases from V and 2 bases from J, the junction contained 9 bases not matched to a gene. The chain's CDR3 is CASRSSTSGLTDTQYF. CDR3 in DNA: TGTGCCAGCAGATCCTCGACTAGCGGCCTCACAGATACGCAGTATTTT. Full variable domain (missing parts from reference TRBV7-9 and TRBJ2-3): DTGVSQNPRHKITKRGQNVTFRCDPISEHNRLYWYRQTLGQGPEFLTYFQNEAQLEKSRLLSDRFSAERPKGSFSTLEIQRTEQGDSAMYLCASRSSTSGLTDTQYFGPGTRLTVL.